The rows below give T cell receptor beta chains drawn from one sample of a study of technical replicates of blood from a few donors. Method: immunoSEQ multiplex PCR; TCRdb's copy keeps in-frame clones and lacks some. The profile shows tens of thousands of clones, over 90% of them singletons. Input material: T cells isolated from PBMCs. The receptors shown here come from a human donor in good health. Both conserved end residues are part of each CDR3. The D gene is left open where the match is weak. Part of the rows lack a size; the others show once, few, many or a class for expanded clones.

length	J	D	V	size	DNA	CDR3
14	TRBJ1-5	.	TRBV25-1	once	TGTGCCAGCAGTGACGGGGGGGGCTATCAGCCCCAGCATTTT	CASSDGGGYQPQHF
12	TRBJ1-5	.	TRBV18	.	TGTGCCAGCTCAGGGGGGGATCAGCCCCAGCATTTT	CASSGGDQPQHF
13	TRBJ2-5	TRBD1	TRBV6-1	.	TGTGCCAGCAGTAGGACAGGGCGAGAGACCCAGTACTTC	CASSRTGRETQYF
11	TRBJ2-5	.	TRBV15	.	TGTGCCACCAGCATGAGGGAGACCCAGTACTTC	CATSMRETQYF
16	TRBJ2-7	.	TRBV7-8	.	TGTGCCAGCAGCTTCGATGCGGGACCTGCTTCCTACGAGCAGTACTTC	CASSFDAGPASYEQYF
16	TRBJ1-2	TRBD1	TRBV13	.	TGTGCCAGCAGCTTAAAAATGGGGGACAGACTCTATGGCTACACCTTC	CASSLKMGDRLYGYTF
15	TRBJ2-3	.	TRBV5-1	.	TGCGCCAGCAGCTTGGGAGGGAGACGGACAGATACGCAGTATTTT	CASSLGGRRTDTQYF
17	TRBJ2-2	.	TRBV5-1	.	TGCGCCAGCAGCTTGGCCTCGGGGACTTTTAACACCGGGGAGCTGTTTTTT	CASSLASGTFNTGELFF
13	TRBJ2-1	TRBD2	TRBV29-1	once	TGCAGCGCGCGGACTAGCGGGAACAATGAGCAGTTCTTC	CSARTSGNNEQFF
16	TRBJ2-2	TRBD2	TRBV7-2	.	TGTGCCAGCAGCTTAATAGCGGGAGTCGGGACCGGGGAGCTGTTTTTT	CASSLIAGVGTGELFF
17	TRBJ2-6	.	TRBV4-1	.	TGCGCCAGCAGCTTTGGACAGAGCCTCTTTGGGGCCAACGTCCTGACTTTC	CASSFGQSLFGANVLTF
15	TRBJ2-2	TRBD1	TRBV12-5	.	TGTGCTAGTGGTTGGGACAGGGGAAGGACCGGGGAGCTGTTTTTT	CASGWDRGRTGELFF
15	TRBJ1-1	TRBD1	TRBV28	.	TGTGCCAGCAGTGAATTAAGACAGGGAGTAACTGAAGCTTTCTTT	CASSELRQGVTEAFF
15	TRBJ2-3	.	TRBV7-8	.	TGTGCCAGCAGCTTAATAGCAGATCTCACAGATACGCAGTATTTT	CASSLIADLTDTQYF
16	TRBJ2-2	.	TRBV9	.	TGTGCCAGCAGCGTAGAGGTAGCGGCGAACACCGGGGAGCTGTTTTTT	CASSVEVAANTGELFF
10	TRBJ1-5	.	TRBV27	.	TGTGCCGGGGGGGATCAGCCCCAGCATTTT	CAGGDQPQHF
15	TRBJ1-1	.	TRBV27	once	TGTGCCAGCAGTTTATCGACTTTCCTGAACACTGAAGCTTTCTTT	CASSLSTFLNTEAFF
14	TRBJ1-5	TRBD1	TRBV7-3	.	TGTGCCAGCAGCAGACAGGGGGGCAATCAGCCCCAGCATTTT	CASSRQGGNQPQHF
16	TRBJ2-2	TRBD1	TRBV6-1	once	TGTGCCAGCAGTGAATTGGGACAGGGGGCAACAGGGGAGCTGTTTTTT	CASSELGQGATGELFF
14	TRBJ1-1	.	TRBV25-1	.	TGTGCCAGCAGTGAGGGGGCAATTAACACTGAAGCTTTCTTT	CASSEGAINTEAFF
16	TRBJ1-5	.	TRBV15	.	TGTGCCACCAGCAGAGATCCAGGGGTGTGGGGTCAGCCCCAGCATTTT	CATSRDPGVWGQPQHF
13	TRBJ2-7	.	TRBV6-1	.	TGTGCCAGCAGTCTCCGGACACCCTACGAGCAGTACTTC	CASSLRTPYEQYF
9	TRBJ2-1	.	TRBV29-1	.	TGCAGCGTAGGCGGGGAGCAGTTCTTC	CSVGGEQFF
19	TRBJ2-3	TRBD2	TRBV28	.	TGTGCCAGCAGTTCCCCTCTCCCGACTAGCGGGAGGGCCTCAGATACGCAGTATTTT	CASSSPLPTSGRASDTQYF
12	TRBJ2-7	.	TRBV12-1	.	TGTGCCAGCAGTGCTAGGGGCCACGAGCAGTACTTC	CASSARGHEQYF
11	TRBJ2-1	.	TRBV27	.	TGTGCCAGCAGTTTCGGTAATGAGCAGTTCTTC	CASSFGNEQFF
14	TRBJ2-1	.	TRBV5-5	.	TGTGCCAGCAGCCTAAGACTCAGCGACAATGAGCAGTTCTTC	CASSLRLSDNEQFF
15	TRBJ2-2	TRBD2	TRBV4-3	.	TGCGCCAGCAGCCCACCTAGCGGGGGGACCGGGGAGCTGTTTTTT	CASSPPSGGTGELFF
14	TRBJ2-5	.	TRBV5-1	.	TGCGCCAGCAGCAAACCCGGGAGCCAAGAGACCCAGTACTTC	CASSKPGSQETQYF
16	TRBJ1-2	.	TRBV10-3	.	TGTGCCATCAGTGAGTCTGAAAGGGGCGCTAACTATGGCTACACCTTC	CAISESERGANYGYTF
14	TRBJ2-7	.	TRBV7-6	.	TGTGCCAGCAGCCGCGGAGGGCCTGGCAACGAGCAGTACTTC	CASSRGGPGNEQYF
16	TRBJ2-2	TRBD2	TRBV5-1	.	TGCGCCAGCAGCTTGACAACTAGCGGGAGCACCGGGGAGCTGTTTTTT	CASSLTTSGSTGELFF
14	TRBJ1-5	.	TRBV21-1	.	TGTGCCAGCCTCCGGGACACTACCAATCAGCCCCAGCATTTT	CASLRDTTNQPQHF
17	TRBJ1-1	.	TRBV2	.	TGTGCCAGCAGTGAAGGTACCCAGGGATGGGGGCACGCTGAAGCTTTCTTT	CASSEGTQGWGHAEAFF
14	TRBJ1-5	.	TRBV27	.	TGTGCCAGCAGTTTCGGCAGGGTGGGCCAGCCCCAGCATTTT	CASSFGRVGQPQHF
14	TRBJ1-2	.	TRBV14	.	TGTGCCAGCAGCCAAGTTACAGAACGCTATGGCTACACCTTC	CASSQVTERYGYTF
14	TRBJ1-2	TRBD1	TRBV19	.	TGTGCCAGTAGAGACCGGGACAGGGAAAATGGCTACACCTTC	CASRDRDRENGYTF
12	TRBJ1-2	.	TRBV29-1	.	TGCAGCGTTGAAGATCAACTCAGGGGCTACACCTTC	CSVEDQLRGYTF
15	TRBJ2-3	TRBD2	TRBV5-4	once	TGTGCCAGCAGCTTAAGCGTTACTAGCGGGGATACGCAGTATTTT	CASSLSVTSGDTQYF
16	TRBJ1-3	.	TRBV7-6	once	TGTGCCAGCAGCTACTCTCTGGTTGGGCTCAGTAACACCATATATTTT	CASSYSLVGLSNTIYF
15	TRBJ2-1	TRBD2	TRBV28	.	TGTGCCAGCAGGGGACCGGGACTAGCGGGAGGGCAGGAGTTCTTC	CASRGPGLAGGQEFF
14	TRBJ2-3	.	TRBV4-1	.	TGCGCCAGCAGCCCTAGAGTGGACACAGATACGCAGTATTTT	CASSPRVDTDTQYF
17	TRBJ2-3	TRBD2	TRBV5-1	.	TGCGCCAGCAGCCCTAGGTCTCTAGCGGGAGCGACAGATACGCAGTATTTT	CASSPRSLAGATDTQYF
16	TRBJ1-1	TRBD1	TRBV7-9	.	TGTGCCAGCAGCTTGTCCAACAGGGGGCCGGGGACTGAAGCTTTCTTT	CASSLSNRGPGTEAFF
15	TRBJ1-2	TRBD1	TRBV5-5	.	TGTGCCAGCAGCCGAGGACAGGGGGCACCCTATGGCTACACCTTC	CASSRGQGAPYGYTF
15	TRBJ2-3	TRBD1	TRBV5-1	.	TGCGCCAGCAGCTTGCTCAGGGGGCCCACAGATACGCAGTATTTT	CASSLLRGPTDTQYF
14	TRBJ2-7	.	TRBV9	.	TGTGCCAGCAGCCCAGGGGCAGGAATTGACGAGCAGTACTTC	CASSPGAGIDEQYF
15	TRBJ2-7	TRBD2	TRBV9	.	TGTGCCAGCAGCGACAGACTAGCGGGAGGCGCCGAGCAGTACTTC	CASSDRLAGGAEQYF
14	TRBJ2-7	TRBD1	TRBV7-2	once	TGTGCCAGCAGCTATAGGACAGGAAACTACGAGCAGTACTTC	CASSYRTGNYEQYF
14	TRBJ2-2	.	TRBV5-1	.	TGCGCCAGCAGCATCGACACTTACACCGGGGAGCTGTTTTTT	CASSIDTYTGELFF
15	TRBJ2-7	TRBD1	TRBV11-2	once	TGTGCCAGCAGCTCCGATCAGGGGGTGGTCTACGAGCAGTACTTC	CASSSDQGVVYEQYF
15	TRBJ2-1	.	TRBV4-1	.	TGCGCCAGCAGCCAAGATCGGAGCTCCTACAATGAGCAGTTCTTC	CASSQDRSSYNEQFF
16	TRBJ2-3	.	TRBV2	.	TGTGCCAGCAGTGAAGTCCCGGGACTGAACACAGATACGCAGTATTTT	CASSEVPGLNTDTQYF
16	TRBJ2-5	TRBD2	TRBV2	.	TGTGCCAGCAGTGGACTAGCGGGAGGATTGCTAGAGACCCAGTACTTC	CASSGLAGGLLETQYF
12	TRBJ1-2	.	TRBV5-8	.	TGTGCCAGCAAAGCGGAAAACTATGGCTACACCTTC	CASKAENYGYTF